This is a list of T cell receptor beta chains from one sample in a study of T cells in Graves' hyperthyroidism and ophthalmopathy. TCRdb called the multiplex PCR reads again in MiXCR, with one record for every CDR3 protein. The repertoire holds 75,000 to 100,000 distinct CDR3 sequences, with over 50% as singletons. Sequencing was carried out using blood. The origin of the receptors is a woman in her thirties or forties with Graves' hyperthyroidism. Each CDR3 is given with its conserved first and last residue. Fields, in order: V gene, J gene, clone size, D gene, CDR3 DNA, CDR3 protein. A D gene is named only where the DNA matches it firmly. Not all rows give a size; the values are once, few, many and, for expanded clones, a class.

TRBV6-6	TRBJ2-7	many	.	TGTGCCAGCAGGGCGGGCCCCAGCAGAGACGAGCAGTACTTC	CASRAGPSRDEQYF
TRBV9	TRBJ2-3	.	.	TGTGCCAGCAGCGTTGAAGGAGGGAGGATAGATACGCAGTATTTT	CASSVEGGRIDTQYF
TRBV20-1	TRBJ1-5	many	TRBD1	TGCAGTGCTAGAGACTCCGGGACAGGGTGGGATCAGCCCCAGCATTTT	CSARDSGTGWDQPQHF
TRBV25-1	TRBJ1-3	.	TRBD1	TGTGCCAGCAGGGGGGGACAGGACTTCTCTGGAAACACCATATATTTT	CASRGGQDFSGNTIYF
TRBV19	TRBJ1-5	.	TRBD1	TGTGCCAGTAGTATTAGGGGACAGGGACCAAATCAGCCCCAGCATTTT	CASSIRGQGPNQPQHF
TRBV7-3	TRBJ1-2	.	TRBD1	TGTGCCAGCAGTTTAACAGGGGAGGGTGGCTACACCTTC	CASSLTGEGGYTF
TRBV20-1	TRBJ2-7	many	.	TGCAGTGTTAGGCGGGACTCCTACGAGCAGTACTTC	CSVRRDSYEQYF
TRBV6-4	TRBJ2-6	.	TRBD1	TGTGCCAGCAGTGATCGGGACAGCGGTGGGGCCAACGTCCTGACTTTC	CASSDRDSGGANVLTF
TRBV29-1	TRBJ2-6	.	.	TGCAGCGCCAGGGTTTCCTCTGGGGCCAACGTCCTGACTTTC	CSARVSSGANVLTF
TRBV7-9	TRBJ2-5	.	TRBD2	TGTGCCAGCAGCTCTACTAGCGGGAGCAGGGAGACCCAGTACTTC	CASSSTSGSRETQYF
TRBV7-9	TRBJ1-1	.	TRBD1	TGTGCCAGTAGACGGTCAGGGGACAGGGTGGCTTTCTTT	CASRRSGDRVAFF
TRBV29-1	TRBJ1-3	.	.	TGCAGCCCTCACTCTTCTGGAAACACCATATATTTT	CSPHSSGNTIYF
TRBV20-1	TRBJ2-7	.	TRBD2	TGCAGTGCCGTACTAGCGGGAGTCTACGAGCAGTACTTC	CSAVLAGVYEQYF
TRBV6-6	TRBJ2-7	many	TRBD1	TGTGCCAGCAGTTACTCCACGGGACAGGCGGCCTACGAGCAGTACTTC	CASSYSTGQAAYEQYF
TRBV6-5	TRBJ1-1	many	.	TGTGCCAGCAATTTTTGGGGTATTTCGAACACTGAAGCTTTCTTT	CASNFWGISNTEAFF
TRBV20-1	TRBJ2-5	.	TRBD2	TGCAGTGCTAGAGGGGGACTAGCGGGAGTCAGGGAGACCCAGTACTTC	CSARGGLAGVRETQYF
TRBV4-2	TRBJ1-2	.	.	TGTGCCGGCAGCCAACAACAGGCGCTCAATGGCTACACCTTC	CAGSQQQALNGYTF
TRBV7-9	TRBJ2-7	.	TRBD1	TGTGCCAGCAGCTTGGGACGGACAGGGGTTTACGAGCAGTACTTC	CASSLGRTGVYEQYF
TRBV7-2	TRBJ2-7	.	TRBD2	TGTGCCAGCAGCTTAGGACTAGCGGGTAGCTCCTACGAGCAGTACTTC	CASSLGLAGSSYEQYF
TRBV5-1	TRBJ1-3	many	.	TGCGCCAGCAGCTTGTCCAGCCAGATTGGAAACACCATATATTTT	CASSLSSQIGNTIYF
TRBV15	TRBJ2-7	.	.	TGTGCCACCAGCAGGGACTCCTACGAGCAGTACTTC	CATSRDSYEQYF
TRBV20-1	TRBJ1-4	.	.	TGCAGTGCTAGCGCGGGGTATAATGAAAAACTGTTTTTT	CSASAGYNEKLFF
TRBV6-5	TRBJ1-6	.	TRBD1	TGTGCCAGCAGTCTACAGGGGGAGGACACGGCGATTCGGCCCCTCCACTTT	CASSLQGEDTAIRPLHF
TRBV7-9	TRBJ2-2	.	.	TGTGCCAGCACCAAAAACGGGGCGGGCCACACCGGGGAGCTGTCTTGG	CASTKNGAGHTGELSW
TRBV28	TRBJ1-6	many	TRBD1	TGTGCCAGCAGTCCGGCCGGACAGGGGGATAATTCACCCCTCCACTTT	CASSPAGQGDNSPLHF
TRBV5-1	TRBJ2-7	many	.	TGCGCCAGCAGCTTGCATGTAGCGAGGAACGAGCAGTACTTC	CASSLHVARNEQYF
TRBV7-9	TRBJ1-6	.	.	TGTGCCCCGGCCCGGGGCGGCTATAATTCACCCCTCCACTTT	CAPARGGYNSPLHF
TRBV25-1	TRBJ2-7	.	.	TGTGCCACCCTGACAGATACTACCTACGAGCAGTACTTC	CATLTDTTYEQYF
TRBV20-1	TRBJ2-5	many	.	TGCAGTGCTAGAGATCTTAGGGCGGGACTTCTCCAAGAGACCCAGTACTTC	CSARDLRAGLLQETQYF
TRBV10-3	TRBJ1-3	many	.	TGTGCCATAGGGGATCCTGGAAACACCATATATTTT	CAIGDPGNTIYF
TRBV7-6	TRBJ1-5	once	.	TGTGCCAGCAGCCCCGTGGGGGGGGCTATCAATCAGCCCCAGCATTTT	CASSPVGGAINQPQHF
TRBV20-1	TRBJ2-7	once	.	TGCAGTGCTAGAGATCGAGGTAGCGGCTACGAGCAGTACTTC	CSARDRGSGYEQYF
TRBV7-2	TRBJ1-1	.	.	TGTGCCAGCAGCTTATTACGTAGACAGTACGGGTTAGCTTTCTTT	CASSLLRRQYGLAFF
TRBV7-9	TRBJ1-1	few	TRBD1	TGTGCCAGCAGCTGGGGACAGGGCGACACTGAAGCTTTCTTT	CASSWGQGDTEAFF
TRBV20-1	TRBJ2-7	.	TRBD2	TGCAGTGCTAGAAAGGGACTAATCGAGCAGTACTTC	CSARKGLIEQYF
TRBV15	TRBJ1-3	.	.	TGTGCCACCAGCAGTGAACAGGGTGGAAACACCATATATTTT	CATSSEQGGNTIYF
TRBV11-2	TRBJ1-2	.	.	TGTGCCAGCAGTAACCCCGGGGATGACTATGGCTACACCTTC	CASSNPGDDYGYTF
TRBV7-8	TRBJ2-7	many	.	TGTGCCAGCAGCTCCCACCCCCACGAGCAGTACTTC	CASSSHPHEQYF
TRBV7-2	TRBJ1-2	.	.	TGTGCCAGCAGCTTAGGTGGGGGCTCTGGCTACACCTTC	CASSLGGGSGYTF
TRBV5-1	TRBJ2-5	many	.	TGCGCCAGCAGCTACGGGACGGAAGAGACCCAGTACTTC	CASSYGTEETQYF
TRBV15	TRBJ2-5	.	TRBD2	TGTGCCACCAGCCTCCTAACTAGCGCCCAAGAGACCCAGTACTTC	CATSLLTSAQETQYF
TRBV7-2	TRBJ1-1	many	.	TGCGCCAGCAGCCAAGACAGTAGGGACACTGAAGCTTTCTTT	CASSQDSRDTEAFF
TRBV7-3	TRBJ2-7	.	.	TGTGCCAGCAGGTCAGGGGCAGTGAGGACCGGGGAGCAGTACTTC	CASRSGAVRTGEQYF
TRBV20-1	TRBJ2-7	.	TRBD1	TGCAGTGCTAGAGTACCGGGGACAGGGGACAACGAGCAGTACTTC	CSARVPGTGDNEQYF
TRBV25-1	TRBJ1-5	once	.	TGTGCCAGCAGTGATCCGGGACAAAATCAGCCCCAGCATTTT	CASSDPGQNQPQHF
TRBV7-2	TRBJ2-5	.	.	TGTGCCGGCAGCTTAGCGATAGGGAGGGGGGAGACCCAGTACTTC	CAGSLAIGRGETQYF
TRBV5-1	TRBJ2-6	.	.	TGCGCCAGCAGCAGCCGAAGCCCCCTGACTTTC	CASSSRSPLTF
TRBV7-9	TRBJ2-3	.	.	TGTGCCAGCAGCTTGGATTTACAGGGCACAGATACGCAGTATTTT	CASSLDLQGTDTQYF